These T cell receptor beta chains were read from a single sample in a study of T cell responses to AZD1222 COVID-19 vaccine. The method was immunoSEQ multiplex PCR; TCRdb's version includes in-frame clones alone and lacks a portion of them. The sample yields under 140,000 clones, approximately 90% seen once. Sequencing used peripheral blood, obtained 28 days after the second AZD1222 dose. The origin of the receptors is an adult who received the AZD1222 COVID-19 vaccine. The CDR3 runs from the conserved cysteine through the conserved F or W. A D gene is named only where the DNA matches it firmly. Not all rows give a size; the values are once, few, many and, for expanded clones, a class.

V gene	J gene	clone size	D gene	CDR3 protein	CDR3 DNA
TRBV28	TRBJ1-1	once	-	CASTSDVRNTEAFF	TGTGCCAGCACCTCCGACGTGAGAAACACTGAAGCTTTCTTT
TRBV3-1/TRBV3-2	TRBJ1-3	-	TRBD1	CASSRPGTGRGNTIYF	TGTGCCAGCAGCCGCCCTGGGACAGGGAGAGGAAACACCATATATTTT
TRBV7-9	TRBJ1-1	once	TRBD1	CASSWDRDDEAFF	TGTGCCAGCAGCTGGGACAGGGACGATGAAGCTTTCTTT
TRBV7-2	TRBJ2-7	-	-	CASSLDGVAHEQYF	TGTGCCAGCAGCTTGGACGGGGTGGCCCACGAGCAGTACTTC
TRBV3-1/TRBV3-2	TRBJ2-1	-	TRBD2	CASSQGNGLAGVSEQFF	TGTGCCAGCAGCCAAGGAAATGGACTAGCGGGAGTAAGTGAGCAGTTCTTC
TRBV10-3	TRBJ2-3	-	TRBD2	CAIRKAGNTDTQYF	TGTGCCATCAGGAAAGCGGGGAACACAGATACGCAGTATTTT
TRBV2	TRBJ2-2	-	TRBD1	CASSEETGETGELFF	TGTGCCAGCAGTGAAGAAACAGGGGAAACCGGGGAGCTGTTTTTT
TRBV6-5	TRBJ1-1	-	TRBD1	CASSSRTGPGAFF	TGTGCCAGCAGTTCACGGACAGGACCGGGGGCTTTCTTT
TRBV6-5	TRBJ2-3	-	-	CASSYRRPDRGDTQYF	TGTGCCAGCAGTTACCGCAGGCCAGACCGGGGAGATACGCAGTATTTT
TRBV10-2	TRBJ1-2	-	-	CASSPGLAQHTF	TGCGCCAGCAGCCCGGGCCTGGCTCAACACACCTTC
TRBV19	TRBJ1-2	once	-	CASSADRLLNYGYTF	TGTGCCAGTAGCGCAGACAGGCTCCTTAACTATGGCTACACCTTC
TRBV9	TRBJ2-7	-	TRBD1	CASSSDRVGEQYF	TGTGCCAGCAGCTCCGACAGGGTTGGGGAGCAGTACTTC
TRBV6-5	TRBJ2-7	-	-	CASRMTLFYEQYF	TGTGCCAGCAGAATGACACTCTTTTACGAGCAGTACTTC
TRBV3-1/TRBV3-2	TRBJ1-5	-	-	CASSHSERRNRPQHF	TGTGCCAGCAGCCATTCCGAGAGGCGCAATCGGCCCCAGCATTTT
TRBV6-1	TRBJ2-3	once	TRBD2	CASSDPSGGTDTQYF	TGTGCCAGCAGTGACCCTAGCGGGGGAACAGATACGCAGTATTTT
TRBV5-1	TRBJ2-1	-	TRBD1	CASSPGQGRSEQFF	TGCGCCAGCAGCCCGGGACAGGGCAGGAGTGAGCAGTTCTTC
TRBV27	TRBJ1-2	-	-	CASSTTLEGEVRYTF	TGTGCCAGCAGTACTACCTTGGAGGGTGAAGTGCGCTACACCTTC
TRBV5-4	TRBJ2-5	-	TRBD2	CASSLVRGGQETQYF	TGTGCCAGCAGCTTGGTCCGGGGGGGCCAAGAGACCCAGTACTTC
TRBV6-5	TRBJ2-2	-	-	CASSRQGGNTGELFF	TGTGCCAGCAGTCGCCAGGGGGGGAACACCGGGGAGCTGTTTTTT
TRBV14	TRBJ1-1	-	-	CASSRNRAGTEAFF	TGTGCCAGCAGCCGAAACAGGGCTGGAACTGAAGCTTTCTTT
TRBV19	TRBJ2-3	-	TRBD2	CASSMGLAGGRDTQYF	TGTGCCAGTAGTATGGGACTAGCGGGGGGGCGTGATACGCAGTATTTT
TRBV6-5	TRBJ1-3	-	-	CASGTPNLGNTIYF	TGTGCCAGCGGGACTCCGAACCTTGGAAACACCATATATTTT
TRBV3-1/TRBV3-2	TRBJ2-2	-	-	CASSVTPAGELFF	TGTGCCAGCAGCGTAACCCCGGCCGGGGAGCTGTTTTTT
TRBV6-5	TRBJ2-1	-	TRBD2	CASRPGLAGWYEQFF	TGTGCCAGCAGGCCGGGACTAGCGGGGTGGTATGAGCAGTTCTTC
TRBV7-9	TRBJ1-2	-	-	CASSLEATSEGYTF	TGTGCCAGCAGCTTAGAGGCCACCTCGGAAGGCTACACCTTC
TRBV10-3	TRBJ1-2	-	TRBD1	CAISGGQGTYGYTF	TGTGCCATCAGTGGGGGACAGGGGACCTATGGCTACACCTTC
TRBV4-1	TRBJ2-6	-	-	CASSPEFTRANVLTF	TGCGCCAGCAGCCCCGAATTTACTCGGGCCAACGTCCTGACTTTC
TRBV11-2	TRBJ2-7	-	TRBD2	CASSEGTAGEQYF	TGTGCCAGCAGCGAAGGTACAGCGGGGGAGCAGTACTTC
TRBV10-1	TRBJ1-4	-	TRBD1	CASRLQGAVATNEKLFF	TGCGCCAGCAGATTACAGGGGGCGGTAGCTACTAATGAAAAACTGTTTTTT
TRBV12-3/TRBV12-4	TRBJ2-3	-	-	CASSLVPTDTQYF	TGTGCCAGCAGTTTGGTCCCTACAGATACGCAGTATTTT
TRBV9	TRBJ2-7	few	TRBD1	CASSAGTGGGYEQYF	TGTGCCAGCAGTGCCGGGACAGGGGGTGGCTACGAGCAGTACTTC
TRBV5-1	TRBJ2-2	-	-	CASTWTNTGELFF	TGCGCCAGCACCTGGACAAACACCGGGGAGCTGTTTTTT
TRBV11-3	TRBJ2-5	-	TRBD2	CASSFPGAGEETQYF	TGTGCCAGCAGCTTCCCGGGAGCGGGAGAAGAGACCCAGTACTTC
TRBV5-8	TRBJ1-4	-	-	CASSLVGPDEKLFF	TGTGCCAGCAGCTTGGTCGGTCCTGATGAAAAACTGTTTTTT
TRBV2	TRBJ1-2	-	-	CATLTGGYTF	TGTGCCACCCTTACCGGTGGCTACACCTTC
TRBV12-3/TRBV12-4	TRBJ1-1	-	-	CASSLGPYTEAFF	TGTGCCAGCAGTTTAGGGCCTTACACTGAAGCTTTCTTT
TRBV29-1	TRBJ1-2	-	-	CSVGQQDYGYTF	TGCAGCGTGGGGCAGCAGGACTATGGCTACACCTTC
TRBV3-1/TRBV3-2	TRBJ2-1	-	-	CASSQVEDEQFF	TGTGCCAGCAGCCAAGTTGAGGATGAGCAGTTCTTC
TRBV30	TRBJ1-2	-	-	CAWRYGWEGYTF	TGTGCCTGGAGATACGGCTGGGAAGGCTACACCTTC
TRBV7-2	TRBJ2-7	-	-	CASSLTGYEQYF	TGTGCCAGCAGCTTAACAGGCTACGAGCAGTACTTC
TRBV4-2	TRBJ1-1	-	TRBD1	CASSSGTVYMNTEAFF	TGTGCCAGCAGCAGTGGGACAGTCTACATGAACACTGAAGCTTTCTTT